Below are 32 T cell receptor beta chains sequenced from a single sample in a study of OX40 agonist ivuxolimab in advanced cancers. Sequencing was performed with immunoSEQ multiplex PCR; in TCRdb, only in-frame clones are kept and a portion is missing. This table has about 67,000 clones, about 89% appearing once. Here the sequenced sample was CD4+ or CD8+ T cells sorted from blood, taken in a trial of the OX40 agonist ivuxolimab. Receptor source: an adult with an advanced solid tumor such as melanoma, head and neck, liver or kidney cancer.

The gene calls are TRBV7-9 and TRBJ1-1; TRBD1 is a possible D gene (6 bases). Looked up from germline, CDR1 is SEHNR and CDR2 is FQNEAQ (reference sequence). This CDR3 has 13 residues. With 0 bases removed from V and 4 bases from J, the gap between germline ends came to 6 bases. The CDR3 here is CASSLAQGTEAFF. The CDR3 DNA reads TGTGCCAGCAGCTTAGCACAGGGCACTGAAGCTTTCTTT. The complete variable domain, with remaining parts taken from reference TRBV7-9 and TRBJ1-1, reads DTGVSQNPRHKITKRGQNVTFRCDPISEHNRLYWYRQTLGQGPEFLTYFQNEAQLEKSRLLSDRFSAERPKGSFSTLEIQRTEQGDSAMYLCASSLAQGTEAFFGQGTRLTVV.

The chain carries TRBV2 and TRBJ2-7; D call uncertain. Germline lookup yields CDR1 SNHLY and CDR2 FYNNEI. V shed 5 bases and J shed 2 bases, with 10 bases lying between them. The CDR3 loop spans 13 amino acids. CDR3: CASSLGRTYEQYF. CDR3 coding DNA: TGTGCCAGCAGTTTAGGCCGGACCTACGAGCAGTACTTC. Full variable domain (remainder filled in from reference TRBV2 and TRBJ2-7): EPEVTQTPSHQVTQMGQEVILRCVPISNHLYFYWYRQILGQKVEFLVSFYNNEISEKSEIFDDQFSVERPDGSNFTLKIRSTKLEDSAMYFCASSLGRTYEQYFGPGTRLTVT.

The CDR3 region is CASSLWPSGQGEQYF. The CDR3 DNA reads TGTGCCAGCAGCTTATGGCCTAGCGGACAAGGGGAGCAGTACTTC. This rearrangement joins TRBV7-2 to TRBJ2-7; 7 positions agree with TRBD2. The junction had 11 bases not matched to a gene; V was cut back by 2 bases and J by 7 bases. The CDR3 is made up of 15 amino acids. The germline CDR1 and CDR2 sequences are SGHTA and FQGNSA.

The chain carries TRBV9 and TRBJ2-2, with 7 bases lining up with TRBD1. V shed 0 bases and J 5 bases; nucleotides not matched to a gene: 7. The length of the CDR3 is 16 residues. Per the germline V gene, CDR1 is SGDLS and CDR2 is YYNGEE. CDR3 bases: TGTGCCAGCAGCGTAGTTGAGGGGGCAAGGACCGGGGAGCTGTTTTTT. It codes for CASSVVEGARTGELFF. Variable domain in full (rest from reference TRBV9 and TRBJ2-2): DSGVTQTPKHLITATGQRVTLRCSPRSGDLSVYWYQQSLDQGLQFLIQYYNGEERAKGNILERFSAQQFPDLHSELNLSSLELGDSALYFCASSVVEGARTGELFFGEGSRLTVL.

The CDR3 nucleotides read TGTGCCAGCAGCCAAGGGGAGGAGTCGGCCCAGTACTTC. Residues: CASSQGEESAQYF. The chain couples TRBV14 to TRBJ2-5; tentatively, D is TRBD2 (6 bases). Germline loops: CDR1 SGHDN, CDR2 FVKESK. V was pared by 1 base and J by 9 bases, with 12 bases between. The CDR3 length is 13 residues.

This chain connects TRBV5-4 to TRBJ2-1, with 8 nucleotides matching TRBD2. With 2 bases clipped from V and 9 bases from J, the junction kept 7 bases outside the gene matches. CDR3 size: 14 residues. From germline, CDR1 is SGHNT and CDR2 YYREEE (reference sequence). DNA for the CDR3: TGTGCCAGCAGCTTTGGCGGGGGGCGGGGTGAGCAGTTCTTC. Protein: CASSFGGGRGEQFF.

V gene TRBV6-5 combines with J gene TRBJ2-3, with 7 bases aligning to TRBD1. The CDR3 is 16 amino acids. J was trimmed by 4 bases and V by 3 bases; bases with no gene match: 10. Germline V CDR1 and CDR2: MNHEY, SVGAGI. The CDR3 sequence: CASSYSTDRVADTQYF. The CDR3 coding sequence is TGTGCCAGCAGTTATTCTACTGACAGGGTGGCAGATACGCAGTATTTT.

This CDR3 is CASSRAGTSGTEQYF. CDR3 nucleotides: TGTGCCAGCAGCCGCGCCGGGACTAGCGGGACGGAACAGTACTTC. The rearrangement uses TRBV7-8 and TRBJ2-7, with TRBD2 identical over 13 bases. The CDR3 has 15 residues. The germline gives CDR1 SGHVS, CDR2 FQNEAQ. V trimming: 5 bases; J trimming: 10 bases; junction bases outside the gene matches: 11.

The gene calls are TRBV11-3 and TRBJ2-3; D perhaps matches TRBD2 (6 bases). Germline loops: CDR1 SGHNT, CDR2 YENEEA. This CDR3 contains 12 residues. Trimming pared 2 bases from V and 6 bases from J, leaving 6 bases between. CDR3 region: CASSLREDTQYF. CDR3 in DNA: TGTGCCAGCAGCTTACGGGAGGATACGCAGTATTTT.

The chain has TRBV27 and TRBJ2-2; D uncertain. Trimming cost V 2 bases and J 7 bases, with 11 bases left between them. Germline CDR1 MNHEY, CDR2 SMNVEV (reference sequence). The CDR3 has 14 residues. CDR3 in DNA: TGTGCCAGCAGTTTAAAGGCCACCCTCGGGGAGCTGTTTTTT. The encoded protein is CASSLKATLGELFF.

In its sample, this clone was seen once. The chain links TRBV29-1 to TRBJ2-7, with TRBD2 matching 14 bases. The ends lost 6 bases at V and 2 bases at J; junction bases unmatched: 3. This CDR3 has 14 residues. CDR1 is SQVTM, CDR2 ANQGSEA, per germline. CDR3 sequence: CSVGGLAGAYEQYF. CDR3 DNA sequence: TGCAGCGTGGGGGGACTAGCGGGAGCCTACGAGCAGTACTTC.

The chain has TRBV27 and TRBJ2-7; 9 bases agree with TRBD1. The junction had 10 bases not matched to a gene; V was cut back by 6 bases and J by 4 bases. CDR3 length: 15 residues. CDR1 is MNHEY and CDR2 is SMNVEV in the germline V gene (reference sequence). The CDR3 DNA reads as TGTGCCAGCAGGATCCTCGGGACAGGGACTTACGAGCAGTACTTC. It translates to CASRILGTGTYEQYF.

The V call is TRBV5-6, the J call TRBJ2-5; 8 nucleotides line up with TRBD1. V lost 6 bases to trimming and J lost 0 bases; unmatched junction nucleotides: 10. The CDR3 has 16 amino acids. Germline CDR1 reads SGHDT; CDR2 reads YYEEEE. The CDR3 protein is CASNRQGAPHQETQYF. The CDR3 region has the DNA TGTGCCAGCAACCGGCAGGGGGCCCCCCACCAAGAGACCCAGTACTTC.

V is TRBV5-1 and J is TRBJ1-4; D is unresolved. The CDR3 has 13 amino acids. Trimming stripped 7 bases from V and 5 bases from J, with 12 bases between. Germline CDR1 SGHRS, CDR2 YFSETQ. CDR3 sequence (DNA): TGCGCCAGCTCCACGTCAGAGAATGAAAAACTGTTTTTT. As protein: CASSTSENEKLFF.

The chain recombines TRBV28 with TRBJ1-2; D unclear. This CDR3 is 14 amino acids long. Germline CDR1 is MDHEN and CDR2 is SYDVKM. Trimming took off 1 base at V and 3 bases at J, with 9 bases between the two ends. The CDR3 coding sequence is TGTGCCAGCAGTTTATTGGTAACAGACTATGGCTACACCTTC. Protein product: CASSLLVTDYGYTF.

The V call is TRBV6-6, the J call TRBJ2-5; 13 bases fit TRBD2. Germline V lookup: CDR1 MNHNY, CDR2 SVGAGI (reference sequence). CDR3 length: 15 amino acids. V lost 6 bases, J lost 4 bases, and 5 bases stayed unmatched. Here the CDR3 reads CASRTLAGGGETQYF. CDR3 sequence (DNA): TGTGCCAGCAGAACACTAGCGGGGGGGGGAGAGACCCAGTACTTC.

The chain carries TRBV7-9 and TRBJ1-6; maybe TRBD1 (5 bases). This CDR3 has 12 residues. V lost 3 bases, J lost 10 bases, and 7 bases lay in between. CDR1 is SEHNR, CDR2 FQNEAQ, per germline (reference sequence). Here the CDR3 reads CASSFGDSPLHF. Here the CDR3 DNA reads TGTGCCAGCAGCTTTGGGGACTCACCCCTCCACTTT.

V usage is TRBV11-3 and J usage is TRBJ2-2, with D tentatively TRBD1 (5 bases). V gave up 2 bases and J gave up 0 bases, with 16 bases separating them. The germline CDR1 and CDR2 sequences are SGHNT and YENEEA. CDR3 length: 18 amino acids. The CDR3 bases are TGTGCCAGCAGCTTATATCCCCAGGGCCGGACGAACACCGGGGAGCTGTTTTTT. Protein product: CASSLYPQGRTNTGELFF.

V usage is TRBV2 and J usage is TRBJ2-1; TRBD2 matches 7 bases. Germline CDR1 reads SNHLY; CDR2 reads FYNNEI. This CDR3 has 14 amino acids. The ends lost 6 bases at V and 5 bases at J; junction bases unmatched: 7. This CDR3 is CASRSGLNNNEQFF. CDR3 DNA sequence: TGTGCCAGCAGGTCGGGACTAAATAACAATGAGCAGTTCTTC.

V gene TRBV7-9 combines with J gene TRBJ1-1, with D unresolved. The CDR3 is made up of 15 amino acids. Per germline, CDR1 SEHNR and CDR2 FQNEAQ (reference sequence). Trimming took 1 base from V and 4 from J, leaving 13 bases between them. CDR3 DNA: TGTGCCAGCAGCTTAGGTGAAAGGGAATTCACTGAAGCTTTCTTT. Residues: CASSLGEREFTEAFF.

A few counts support this clone. The V gene is TRBV25-1, the J gene TRBJ2-7; possibly TRBD1 or TRBD2 for D (5 bases each). The germline V and J ends were trimmed by 3 bases and 1 base, with 16 bases remaining between them. The length of the CDR3 is 16 residues. Germline V gene sequence: CDR1 MGHDK, CDR2 SYGVNS. CDR3: CASSEGWGTPSYEQYF. The CDR3 nucleotides are TGTGCCAGCAGTGAGGGGTGGGGGACGCCATCCTACGAGCAGTACTTC.

The CDR3 protein is CASSPLGNQPQHF. CDR3 DNA sequence: TGTGCCAGCAGCCCCCTGGGTAATCAGCCCCAGCATTTT. The chain uses TRBV6-5 and TRBJ1-5; D remains unclear. The CDR3 covers 13 residues. Germline V lookup: CDR1 MNHEY, CDR2 SVGAGI. Trimming removed 6 bases from V and 4 bases from J, with 10 bases in between.

The chain joins TRBV2 to TRBJ2-3; 10 bases are shared with TRBD2. Unmatched junction bases numbered 8, after V lost 2 bases and J lost 0 bases. CDR3 size: 18 residues. Germline lookup yields CDR1 SNHLY and CDR2 FYNNEI. The CDR3 region has the DNA TGTGCCAGCAGTGAACCCTCTGGGACTAGCGACAGCACAGATACGCAGTATTTT. Its translation is CASSEPSGTSDSTDTQYF. Supplemented by reference TRBV2 and TRBJ2-3, the full variable domain reads EPEVTQTPSHQVTQMGQEVILRCVPISNHLYFYWYRQILGQKVEFLVSFYNNEISEKSEIFDDQFSVERPDGSNFTLKIRSTKLEDSAMYFCASSEPSGTSDSTDTQYFGPGTRLTVL.

This clone was observed a single time. The gene calls are TRBV5-4 and TRBJ2-4; 15 nucleotides match TRBD2. The length of the CDR3 is 14 residues. The trim removed 4 bases at V and 12 bases at J, leaving 5 bases unmatched. Germline CDR1 SGHNT, CDR2 YYREEE (reference sequence). Here the CDR3 DNA reads TGTGCCAGCAGCCTAGGGACTAGCGGGAGGCCTCAGTACTTC. This codes for CASSLGTSGRPQYF. The entire variable domain, with the rest obtained from reference TRBV5-4 and TRBJ2-4, is as follows: ETGVTQSPTHLIKTRGQQVTLRCSSQSGHNTVSWYQQALGQGPQFIFQYYREEENGRGNFPPRFSGLQFPNYSSELNVNALELDDSALYLCASSLGTSGRPQYFGAGTRLSVL.

The table lists this clone with a few counts. V gene TRBV11-3 combines with J gene TRBJ1-3; D is perhaps TRBD1 (5 bases). Germline CDR1 is SGHNT and CDR2 is YENEEA. The CDR3 is 15 residues long. V was shortened by 5 bases and J by 0 bases, with 11 bases between the two germline ends. CDR3 nucleotides: TGTGCCAGCAGCGCCTTAGGGGACTCTGGAAACACCATATATTTT. Protein product: CASSALGDSGNTIYF.

The CDR3 DNA sequence: TGTGCCAGCAGACCCCCCGGCTGGGGGACACTACAAGCCTCCGAGCAGTACTTC. Residues: CASRPPGWGTLQASEQYF. The gene calls are TRBV28 and TRBJ2-7; D perhaps matches TRBD1 (6 bases). The CDR3 totals 18 residues. Germline CDR1 reads MDHEN; CDR2 reads SYDVKM. V was shortened by 6 bases and J by 6 bases, with 30 bases between the two germline ends.

V gene TRBV20-1 combines with J gene TRBJ2-5, with unresolved D. Germline values: CDR1 DFQATT, CDR2 SNEGSKA (reference sequence). This CDR3 region has 11 residues. V gave up 1 base and J gave up 5 bases, with 5 bases separating them. The CDR3 DNA reads as TGCAGTGCTAGAGCACTTGAGACCCAGTACTTC. As protein: CSARALETQYF.

This clone was observed a handful of times. The CDR3 reads CASSEEQETQYF. CDR3 nucleotide sequence: TGTGCCAGCAGTGAAGAGCAAGAGACCCAGTACTTC. The chain couples TRBV2 to TRBJ2-5; no reliable D call. In germline, CDR1 is SNHLY, CDR2 FYNNEI. Trimming cost V 1 base and J 2 bases, with 2 bases left between them. The CDR3 consists of 12 residues.

The chain combines TRBV2 with TRBJ2-3; D might be TRBD1 (5 bases). This CDR3 spans 14 amino acids. Per germline, CDR1 SNHLY and CDR2 FYNNEI. V was shortened by 4 bases and J by 6 bases, with 14 bases between the two germline ends. The CDR3 region is CASSGTNQWDTQYF. Written as DNA, the CDR3 is TGTGCCAGCAGTGGGACAAACCAGTGGGATACGCAGTATTTT.

This chain joins TRBV5-1 and TRBJ2-7, with a possible D match to TRBD1 (6 bases). The CDR3 covers 13 residues. V was trimmed by 3 bases and J by 2 bases, leaving 9 bases between them. CDR1 is SGHRS, CDR2 YFSETQ, per germline. The chain's CDR3 is CASSSGQTYEQYF. Here the CDR3 DNA reads TGCGCCAGCAGCTCAGGACAGACCTACGAGCAGTACTTC.

The CDR3 DNA follows: TGTGCCTGGAGTGTAGGGCTAGCGGGGTCCAATGAGCAGTTCTTC. This encodes CAWSVGLAGSNEQFF. The chain uses TRBV30 and TRBJ2-1, with 9 positions matching TRBD2. Trimming took 0 bases from V and 6 from J; bases not matched to a gene: 6. CDR1 and CDR2 from the germline V gene are GTSNPN and SVGIG (reference sequence). The CDR3 totals 15 residues. Drawing the rest from reference TRBV30 and TRBJ2-1, the complete variable domain is SQTIHQWPATLVQPVGSPLSLECTVEGTSNPNLYWYRQAAGRGLQLLFYSVGIGQISSEVPQNLSASRPQDRQFILSSKKLLLSDSGFYLCAWSVGLAGSNEQFFGPGTRLTVL.

The gene calls are TRBV19 and TRBJ2-4; the match to TRBD1 covers 11 bases. Germline V CDR1 and CDR2: LNHDA, SQIVND (reference sequence). CDR3 length: 14 amino acids. V was pared by 4 bases and J by 10 bases, with 6 bases of the junction left unmatched. Here the CDR3 DNA reads TGTGCCAGTAGTACGCCGGGACAGGGGGTGATTCAGTACTTC. This encodes CASSTPGQGVIQYF. Variable domain in full (rest from reference TRBV19 and TRBJ2-4): DGGITQSPKYLFRKEGQNVTLSCEQNLNHDAMYWYRQDPGQGLRLIYYSQIVNDFQKGDIAEGYSVSREKKESFPLTVTSAQKNPTAFYLCASSTPGQGVIQYFGAGTRLSVL.